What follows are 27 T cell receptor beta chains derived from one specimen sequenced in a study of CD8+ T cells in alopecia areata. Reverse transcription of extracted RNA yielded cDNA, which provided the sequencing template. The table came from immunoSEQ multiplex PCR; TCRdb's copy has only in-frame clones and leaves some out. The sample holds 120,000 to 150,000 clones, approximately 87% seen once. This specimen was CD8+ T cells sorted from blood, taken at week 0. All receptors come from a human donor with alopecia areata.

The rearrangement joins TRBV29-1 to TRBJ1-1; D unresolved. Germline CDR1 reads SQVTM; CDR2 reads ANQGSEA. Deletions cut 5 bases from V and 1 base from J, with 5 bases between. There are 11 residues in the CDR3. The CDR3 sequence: CSVTENTEAFF. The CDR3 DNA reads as TGCAGCGTTACAGAGAACACTGAAGCTTTCTTT.

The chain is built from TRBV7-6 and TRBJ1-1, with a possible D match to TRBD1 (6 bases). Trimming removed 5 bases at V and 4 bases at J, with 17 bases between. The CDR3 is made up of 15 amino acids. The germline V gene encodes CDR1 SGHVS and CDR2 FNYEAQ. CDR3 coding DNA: TGTGCCAGCAGCGCCTACAGGGAAAGAGGCACTGAAGCTTTCTTT. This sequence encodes CASSAYRERGTEAFF.

The chain's CDR3 is CAWSGLAEYTSTDTQYF. Here the CDR3 DNA reads TGTGCCTGGAGCGGGCTAGCAGAATATACTAGCACAGATACGCAGTATTTT. The chain joins TRBV30 to TRBJ2-3, with a tentative D call TRBD2 (5 bases). The V end lost 3 bases, the J end lost 0 bases, and 19 bases lay between the germline ends. The germline gives CDR1 GTSNPN, CDR2 SVGIG (reference sequence). The CDR3 loop spans 17 amino acids.

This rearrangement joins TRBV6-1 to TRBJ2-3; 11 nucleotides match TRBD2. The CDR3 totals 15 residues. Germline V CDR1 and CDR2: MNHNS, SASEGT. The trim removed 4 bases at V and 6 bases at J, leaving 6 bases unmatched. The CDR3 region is CASSVSSGGEDTQYF. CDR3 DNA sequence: TGTGCCAGCAGTGTTAGTAGCGGGGGGGAGGATACGCAGTATTTT.

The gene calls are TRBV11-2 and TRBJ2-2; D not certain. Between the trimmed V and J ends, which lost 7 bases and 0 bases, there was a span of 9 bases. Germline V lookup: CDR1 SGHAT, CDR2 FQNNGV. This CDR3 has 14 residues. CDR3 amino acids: CASIGVTNTGELFF. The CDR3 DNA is TGTGCCAGCATTGGGGTTACGAACACCGGGGAGCTGTTTTTT. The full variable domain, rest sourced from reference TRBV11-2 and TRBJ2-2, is EAGVAQSPRYKIIEKRQSVAFWCNPISGHATLYWYQQILGQGPKLLIQFQNNGVVDDSQLPKDRFSAERLKGVDSTLKIQPAKLEDSAVYLCASIGVTNTGELFFGEGSRLTVL.

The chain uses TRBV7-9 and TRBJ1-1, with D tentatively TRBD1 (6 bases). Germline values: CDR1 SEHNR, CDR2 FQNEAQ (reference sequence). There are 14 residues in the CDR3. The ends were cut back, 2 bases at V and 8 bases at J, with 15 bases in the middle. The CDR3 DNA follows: TGTGCCAGCAGCTTAACCACAGGGATGCGGGAAGCTTTCTTT. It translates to CASSLTTGMREAFF.

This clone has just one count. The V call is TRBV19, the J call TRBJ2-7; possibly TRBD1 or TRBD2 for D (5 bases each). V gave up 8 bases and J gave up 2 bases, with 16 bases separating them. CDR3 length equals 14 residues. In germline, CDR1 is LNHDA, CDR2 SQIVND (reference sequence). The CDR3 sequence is CASGPWGSPYEQYF. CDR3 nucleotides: TGTGCCAGTGGCCCTTGGGGGTCCCCCTACGAGCAGTACTTC.

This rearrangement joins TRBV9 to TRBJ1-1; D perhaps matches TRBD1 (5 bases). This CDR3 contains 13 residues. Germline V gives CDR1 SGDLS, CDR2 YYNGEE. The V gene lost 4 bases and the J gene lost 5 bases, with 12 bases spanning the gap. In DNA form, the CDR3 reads TGTGCCAGCAGCTTCGCCGGGGGAACTGAAGCTTTCTTT. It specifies CASSFAGGTEAFF.

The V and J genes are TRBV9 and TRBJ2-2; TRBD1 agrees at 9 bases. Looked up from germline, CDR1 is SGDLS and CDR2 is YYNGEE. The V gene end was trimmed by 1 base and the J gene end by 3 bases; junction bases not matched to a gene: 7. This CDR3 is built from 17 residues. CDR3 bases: TGTGCCAGCAGCGTACCCCACAGGGGGCCTGACACCGGGGAGCTGTTTTTT. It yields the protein CASSVPHRGPDTGELFF.

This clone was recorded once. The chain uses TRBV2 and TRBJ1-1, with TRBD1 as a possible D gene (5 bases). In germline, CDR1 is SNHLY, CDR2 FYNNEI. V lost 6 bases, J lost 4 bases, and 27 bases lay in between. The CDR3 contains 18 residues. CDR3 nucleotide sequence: TGTGCCAGCAGCGTCCAGCTGGCCGTGGCACAAAGGGGCACTGAAGCTTTCTTT. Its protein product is CASSVQLAVAQRGTEAFF.

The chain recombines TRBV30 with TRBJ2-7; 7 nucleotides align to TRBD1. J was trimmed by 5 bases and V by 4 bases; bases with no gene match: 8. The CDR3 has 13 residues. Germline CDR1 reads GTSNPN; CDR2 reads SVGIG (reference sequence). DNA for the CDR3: TGTGCCTGGACAGGGGGATTTGGGAACGAGCAGTACTTC. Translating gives CAWTGGFGNEQYF.

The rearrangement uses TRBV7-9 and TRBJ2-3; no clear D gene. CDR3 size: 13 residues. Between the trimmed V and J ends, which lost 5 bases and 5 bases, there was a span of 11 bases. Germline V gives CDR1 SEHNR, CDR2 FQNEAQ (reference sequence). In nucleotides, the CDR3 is TGTGCCAGCAGCCCCCCCTTTGAAGATACGCAGTATTTT. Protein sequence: CASSPPFEDTQYF. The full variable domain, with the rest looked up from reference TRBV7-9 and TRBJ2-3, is DTGVSQNPRHKITKRGQNVTFRCDPISEHNRLYWYRQTLGQGPEFLTYFQNEAQLEKSRLLSDRFSAERPKGSFSTLEIQRTEQGDSAMYLCASSPPFEDTQYFGPGTRLTVL.

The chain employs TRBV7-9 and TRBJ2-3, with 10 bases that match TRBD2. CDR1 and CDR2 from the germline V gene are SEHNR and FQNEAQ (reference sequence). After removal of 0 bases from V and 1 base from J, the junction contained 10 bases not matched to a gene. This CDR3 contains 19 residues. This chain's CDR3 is CASSLADREGTSGTDTQYF. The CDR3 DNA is TGTGCCAGCAGCTTAGCGGACAGGGAAGGGACTAGCGGCACAGATACGCAGTATTTT.

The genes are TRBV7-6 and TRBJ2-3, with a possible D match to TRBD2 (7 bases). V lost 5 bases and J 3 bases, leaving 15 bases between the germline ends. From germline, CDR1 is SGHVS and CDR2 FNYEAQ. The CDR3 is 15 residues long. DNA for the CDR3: TGTGCCAGCAGCCAGGGCGGGGGCAGAACAGATACGCAGTATTTT. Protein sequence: CASSQGGGRTDTQYF.

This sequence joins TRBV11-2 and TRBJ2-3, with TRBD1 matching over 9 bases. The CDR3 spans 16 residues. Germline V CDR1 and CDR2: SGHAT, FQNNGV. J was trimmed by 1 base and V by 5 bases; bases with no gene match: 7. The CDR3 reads CASSLGYRGRTDTQYF. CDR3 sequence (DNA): TGTGCCAGCAGCCTTGGTTACAGGGGGCGCACAGATACGCAGTATTTT.

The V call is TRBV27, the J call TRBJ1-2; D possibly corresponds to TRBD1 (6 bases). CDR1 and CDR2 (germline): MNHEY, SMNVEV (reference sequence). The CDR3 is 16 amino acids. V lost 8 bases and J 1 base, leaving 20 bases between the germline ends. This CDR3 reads CASGSQGGTGNYGYTF. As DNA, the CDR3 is TGTGCCAGCGGATCACAAGGGGGGACCGGTAACTATGGCTACACCTTC.

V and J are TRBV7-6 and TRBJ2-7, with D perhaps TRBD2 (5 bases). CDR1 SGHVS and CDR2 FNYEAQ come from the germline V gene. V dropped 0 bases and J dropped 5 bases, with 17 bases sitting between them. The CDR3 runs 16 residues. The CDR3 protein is CASSLASGHGVNEQYF. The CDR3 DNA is TGTGCCAGCAGCTTAGCATCTGGGCACGGGGTGAACGAGCAGTACTTC.

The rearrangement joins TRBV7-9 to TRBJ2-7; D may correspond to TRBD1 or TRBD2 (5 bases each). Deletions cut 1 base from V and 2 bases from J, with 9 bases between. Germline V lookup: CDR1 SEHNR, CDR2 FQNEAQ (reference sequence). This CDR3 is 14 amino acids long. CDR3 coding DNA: TGTGCCAGCAGCTTAGAACGGGGCCCCTACGAGCAGTACTTC. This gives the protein CASSLERGPYEQYF.

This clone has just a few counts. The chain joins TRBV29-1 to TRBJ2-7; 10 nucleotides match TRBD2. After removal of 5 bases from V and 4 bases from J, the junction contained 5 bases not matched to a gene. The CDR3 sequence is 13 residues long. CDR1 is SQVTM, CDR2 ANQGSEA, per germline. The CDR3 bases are TGCAGCGTTACAGCGGGAGGGTCTTACGAGCAGTACTTC. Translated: CSVTAGGSYEQYF.

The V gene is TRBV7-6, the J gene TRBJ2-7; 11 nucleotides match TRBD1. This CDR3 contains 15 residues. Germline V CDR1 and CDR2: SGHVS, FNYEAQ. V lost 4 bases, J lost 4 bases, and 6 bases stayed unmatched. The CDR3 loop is CASSSPGQGDYEQYF. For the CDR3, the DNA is TGTGCCAGCAGCTCCCCGGGACAGGGGGATTACGAGCAGTACTTC.

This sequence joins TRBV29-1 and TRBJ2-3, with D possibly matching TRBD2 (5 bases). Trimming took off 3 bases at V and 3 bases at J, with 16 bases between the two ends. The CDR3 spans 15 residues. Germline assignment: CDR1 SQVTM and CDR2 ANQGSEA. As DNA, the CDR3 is TGCAGCGTTGACCCCCAGGCGAGGAGGACAGATACGCAGTATTTT. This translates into CSVDPQARRTDTQYF.

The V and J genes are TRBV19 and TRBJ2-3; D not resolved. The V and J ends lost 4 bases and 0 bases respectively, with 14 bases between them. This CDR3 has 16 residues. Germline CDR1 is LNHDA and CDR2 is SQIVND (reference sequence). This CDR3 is CASSTPSRGSTDTQYF. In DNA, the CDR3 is TGTGCCAGTAGTACTCCCTCGCGAGGAAGCACAGATACGCAGTATTTT.

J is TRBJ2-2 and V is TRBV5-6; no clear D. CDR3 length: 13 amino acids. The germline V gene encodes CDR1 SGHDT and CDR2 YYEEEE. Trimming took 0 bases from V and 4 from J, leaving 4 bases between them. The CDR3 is CASSLGGTGELFF. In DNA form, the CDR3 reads TGTGCCAGCAGCTTGGGGGGCACCGGGGAGCTGTTTTTT.

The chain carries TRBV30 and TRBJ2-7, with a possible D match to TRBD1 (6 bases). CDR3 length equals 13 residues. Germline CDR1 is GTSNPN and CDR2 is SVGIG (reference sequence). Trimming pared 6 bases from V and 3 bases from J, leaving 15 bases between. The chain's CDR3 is CACKAEQGYEQYF. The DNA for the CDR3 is TGTGCCTGCAAAGCGGAACAGGGCTACGAGCAGTACTTC.

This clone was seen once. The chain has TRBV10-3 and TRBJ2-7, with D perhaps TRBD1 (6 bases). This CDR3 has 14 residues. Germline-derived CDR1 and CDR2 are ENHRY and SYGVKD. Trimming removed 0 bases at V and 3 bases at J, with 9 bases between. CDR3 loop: CAISESGQYYEQYF. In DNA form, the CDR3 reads TGTGCCATCAGTGAGTCTGGACAGTACTACGAGCAGTACTTC.

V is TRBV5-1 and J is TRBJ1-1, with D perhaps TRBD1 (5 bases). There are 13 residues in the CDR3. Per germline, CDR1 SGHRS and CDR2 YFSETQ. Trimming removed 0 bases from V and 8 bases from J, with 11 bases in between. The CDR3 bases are TGCGCCAGCAGCTTGGCAGGGACCGCCGAAGCTTTCTTT. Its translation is CASSLAGTAEAFF.

CDR3: CASSLSGENTGELFF. Here the CDR3 DNA reads TGTGCCAGCAGCTTAAGTGGGGAGAACACCGGGGAGCTGTTTTTT. The V and J genes are TRBV7-9 and TRBJ2-2; no reliable D call. The CDR3 spans 15 residues. V dropped 2 bases and J dropped 1 base, with 8 bases sitting between them. The V gene's germline CDR1 is SEHNR and CDR2 FQNEAQ (reference sequence).